These 21 T cell receptor beta chains originate from one sample sequenced in a study of preoperative IRX-2 immunotherapy in early breast cancer. The treatment is: preoperative locoregional IRX-2 cytokine immunotherapy. Profiled with immunoSEQ multiplex PCR; TCRdb holds only in-frame clones, not every one. The table has 95,000 to 100,000 clones, more than 80% seen once. Here the sequenced sample was tumor tissue, taken after IRX-2 immunotherapy. The source of these receptors is a human donor with breast cancer.

The chain joins TRBV11-3 to TRBJ2-3; D gene unclear. V dropped 1 base and J dropped 5 bases, with 10 bases sitting between them. Germline CDR1 is SGHNT and CDR2 is YENEEA. The length of the CDR3 is 14 residues. CDR3 in DNA: TGTGCCAGCAGCTTAGGCTACGGGCAAGATACGCAGTATTTT. Translation gives CASSLGYGQDTQYF.

The V gene is TRBV12-5, the J gene TRBJ2-2; no firm D call. The germline V gene encodes CDR1 LGHNT and CDR2 FRNRAP. This CDR3 is built from 14 residues. The DNA for the CDR3 is TGTGCCAGCCAAAGGGCAGATAACACCGGGGAGCTGTTTTTT. This translates into CASQRADNTGELFF.

V usage is TRBV5-1 and J usage is TRBJ1-1, with 11 bases that match TRBD1. Trimming removed 4 bases from V and 5 bases from J; junction bases left unmatched: 10. Per germline, CDR1 SGHRS and CDR2 YFSETQ. The CDR3 runs 16 residues. The CDR3, as DNA: TGCGCCAGCAGCCAAAGGACAGGGGGCTCGGGGACTGAAGCTTTCTTT. It translates to CASSQRTGGSGTEAFF.

J is TRBJ1-3 and V is TRBV7-1; possibly TRBD1 for D (5 bases). TRBV7-1 is reported as an ORF; its role is uncertain. Deletions cut 3 bases from V and 0 bases from J, with 12 bases between. CDR3 length: 16 amino acids. The CDR3 region has the DNA TGTGCCAGCAGCTCGGAAGGGGACTACTCTGGAAACACCATATATTTT. Translating gives CASSSEGDYSGNTIYF.

The V gene is TRBV19, the J gene TRBJ1-5, with a weak D call TRBD1 (5 bases). Germline loops: CDR1 LNHDA, CDR2 SQIVND (reference sequence). With 3 bases removed from V and 4 bases from J, the gap between germline ends came to 10 bases. This CDR3 contains 14 residues. CDR3 DNA sequence: TGTGCCAGTAGTATCGACAGCCAAAATCAGCCCCAGCATTTT. Its translation: CASSIDSQNQPQHF.

The chain couples TRBV19 to TRBJ1-4; weak D call: TRBD1 (6 bases). Germline CDR1 reads LNHDA; CDR2 reads SQIVND (reference sequence). The germline V and J ends were trimmed by 5 bases and 8 bases, with 15 bases remaining between them. There are 14 residues in the CDR3. CDR3 region: CASSLLQGEEKLFF. The CDR3 nucleotides read TGTGCCAGTAGTCTACTACAGGGAGAAGAAAAACTGTTTTTT.

The chain is built from TRBV5-1 and TRBJ2-3; 11 bases line up with TRBD2. CDR3 length equals 17 residues. V dropped 1 base and J dropped 1; count of bases not matched to a gene: 5. Germline V lookup: CDR1 SGHRS, CDR2 YFSETQ. The CDR3 DNA follows: TGCGCCAGCAGCTTGACTAGCGGGAGAAGGGGCACAGATACGCAGTATTTT. As protein: CASSLTSGRRGTDTQYF.

Details on this clone: Other DNA sequences within the sample encode an identical CDR3. The chain's CDR3 is CASSIGGAGANVLTF. CDR3 nucleotide sequence: TGTGCCAGTAGTATCGGGGGTGCCGGGGCCAACGTCCTGACTTTC. The J gene is TRBJ2-6, the V gene TRBV19; perhaps TRBD2 as D (6 bases). The CDR3 runs to 15 residues. Germline V lookup: CDR1 LNHDA, CDR2 SQIVND (reference sequence). Trimming pared 3 bases from V and 4 bases from J, leaving 10 bases between.

This chain joins TRBV30 and TRBJ2-5; 12 bases agree with TRBD1. The CDR3 contains 15 residues. The trim removed 4 bases at V and 7 bases at J, leaving 10 bases unmatched. The germline CDR1 and CDR2 sequences are GTSNPN and SVGIG (reference sequence). The CDR3 loop is CAWMGTGGLGLTQYF. CDR3 DNA sequence: TGTGCCTGGATGGGGACAGGGGGCTTAGGGTTGACCCAGTACTTC.

The rearrangement links TRBV12-5 to TRBJ1-1; 7 bases are shared with TRBD1. CDR1 is LGHNT and CDR2 is FRNRAP in the germline V gene. This CDR3 region has 13 residues. V shed 2 bases, J shed 7 bases, and the junction held 4 bases outside the gene matches. In DNA, the CDR3 is TGTGCTAGTGGTTTGACAGGGGTTGGTGAAGCTTTCTTT. Its translation: CASGLTGVGEAFF. Complete variable domain (other parts from reference TRBV12-5 and TRBJ1-1): DARVTQTPRHKVTEMGQEVTMRCQPILGHNTVFWYRQTMMQGLELLAYFRNRAPLDDSGMPKDRFSAEMPDATLATLKIQPSEPRDSAVYFCASGLTGVGEAFFGQGTRLTVV.

The J gene is TRBJ2-7, the V gene TRBV28; D is ambiguous. Trimming took 4 bases from V and 6 from J, leaving 22 bases between them. The CDR3 is 16 residues long. The germline V gene encodes CDR1 MDHEN and CDR2 SYDVKM. Written as DNA, the CDR3 is TGTGCCAGCAGTTCCCCAATACGGTGGGTGGATATCGAGCAGTACTTC. It is translated as CASSSPIRWVDIEQYF.

V gene TRBV7-8 combines with J gene TRBJ2-7; D gene unclear. V was clipped by 1 base and J by 6 bases, with 10 bases between them. CDR3 length equals 13 residues. Germline CDR1 SGHVS, CDR2 FQNEAQ. CDR3 DNA: TGTGCCAGCAGCTTAGATGAGTCGTTCGAGCAGTACTTC. It encodes CASSLDESFEQYF.

The genes are TRBV5-1 and TRBJ2-2; the D gene could be TRBD1 or TRBD2 (5 bases each). The V and J ends lost 0 bases and 8 bases respectively, with 17 bases between them. Germline CDR1 is SGHRS and CDR2 is YFSETQ. The CDR3 is 16 amino acids. The CDR3 loop is CASSLVGDPTRGELFF. The CDR3 nucleotides are TGCGCCAGCAGCTTGGTTGGGGACCCTACACGAGGGGAGCTGTTTTTT.

The rearrangement links TRBV29-1 to TRBJ1-2; the D gene is possibly TRBD1 (5 bases). The V end was cut by 3 bases, the J end by 6 bases, with 14 bases between. Germline V gene lookup returns CDR1 SQVTM and CDR2 ANQGSEA. This CDR3 is built from 13 residues. The CDR3 nucleotides are TGCAGCGTTGAGGGCGGGACGGGGAATGGCTACACCTTC. Protein: CSVEGGTGNGYTF.

As to this clone: The identical CDR3 is also encoded by other nucleotide sequences in the sample. The V gene is TRBV5-1, the J gene TRBJ2-1; D not certain. The CDR3 is 15 residues long. V dropped 0 bases and J dropped 3 bases, with 10 bases sitting between them. Germline CDR1 SGHRS, CDR2 YFSETQ. The CDR3 DNA sequence: TGCGCCAGCAGCTTGGAAGGCGGTAGCTACAATGAGCAGTTCTTC. Encoded protein: CASSLEGGSYNEQFF.

The chain uses TRBV11-3 and TRBJ1-2; 9 bases fit TRBD1. The CDR3 consists of 14 residues. After removal of 3 bases from V and 8 bases from J, the junction contained 7 bases not matched to a gene. Germline V gene data show CDR1 as SGHNT and CDR2 as YENEEA. Written as DNA, the CDR3 is TGTGCCAGCAGCTTGGCCGGGACAGGGATCGGCTACACCTTC. Amino acids: CASSLAGTGIGYTF.

The chain has TRBV11-3 and TRBJ1-2; 7 nucleotides match TRBD1. J was trimmed by 3 bases and V by 5 bases; bases with no gene match: 15. The CDR3 is made up of 17 amino acids. The germline CDR1 and CDR2 sequences are SGHNT and YENEEA. DNA for the CDR3: TGTGCCAGCAGCAGCGTAGCAACAGGGGTAGTGGACTATGGCTACACCTTC. It specifies CASSSVATGVVDYGYTF.

The V call is TRBV11-3, the J call TRBJ2-1; 9 bases match TRBD2. The CDR3 loop spans 14 amino acids. V trimming: 3 bases; J trimming: 5 bases; junction bases outside the gene matches: 2. The germline V gene encodes CDR1 SGHNT and CDR2 YENEEA. The CDR3 sequence: CASSFAGGHNEQFF. The CDR3 DNA is TGTGCCAGCAGCTTCGCGGGAGGGCACAATGAGCAGTTCTTC.

The V gene is TRBV19, the J gene TRBJ1-2; tentatively, D is TRBD1 (5 bases). Looked up from germline, CDR1 is LNHDA and CDR2 is SQIVND (reference sequence). The CDR3 loop spans 15 amino acids. The germline V and J ends were trimmed by 7 bases and 2 bases, with 17 bases remaining between them. CDR3 bases: TGTGCCAGTACTGGGACTGTAATGGCGAACTATGGCTACACCTTC. This encodes CASTGTVMANYGYTF. Combining the CDR3 with reference TRBV19 and TRBJ1-2 gives the whole variable domain DGGITQSPKYLFRKEGQNVTLSCEQNLNHDAMYWYRQDPGQGLRLIYYSQIVNDFQKGDIAEGYSVSREKKESFPLTVTSAQKNPTAFYLCASTGTVMANYGYTFGSGTRLTVV.

The chain couples TRBV29-1 to TRBJ2-7, with 9 positions matching TRBD2. V lost 4 bases to trimming and J lost 4 bases; unmatched junction nucleotides: 5. The germline V gene has CDR1 SQVTM and CDR2 ANQGSEA. The CDR3 spans 13 residues. CDR3 loop: CSVVAGGPYEQYF. The DNA for the CDR3 is TGCAGCGTTGTTGCGGGAGGGCCATACGAGCAGTACTTC.

There are a few counts of this clone. This rearrangement joins TRBV6-8 to TRBJ2-5; D is uncertain. The CDR3 extends over 15 amino acids. In germline, CDR1 is MNHGY, CDR2 SAAAGT. Trimming stripped 5 bases from V and 2 bases from J, with 15 bases between. In DNA, the CDR3 is TGTGCCAGCAGTCCCTCGTACGGTAGGCAAGAGACCCAGTACTTC. Translation: CASSPSYGRQETQYF.